Presented here are 24 T cell receptor beta chains from one specimen sequenced in a study of response to subunit inactivated influenza vaccine (dated by TCRdb to 2016 to 2019). The library was prepared using RT-PCR. Sequencing relied on an Illumina HiSeq 2500. TCRdb took the public reads, trimmed them with fastp at Q25, ran MiXCR for clone calling and kept in-frame beta chains. Rows are combined by CDR3 protein, so each entry shows the most common genes and DNA. This sample comprises 710,000 or so distinct CDR3 sequences, 15% to 18% of them detected only once. The leading ten clones occupy 11% of the sample. Source: PBMCs from blood, taken less than 13 days after vaccination. These receptors all come from a man aged 45-65 years who received an inactivated influenza vaccine. Donor details come from another sample of the same person, matched by shared clones.

This clonotype was seen a few times. The junction and the germline gene differ at one end; a read error may be behind it. The chain has TRBV25-1 and TRBJ2-7; no definite D call. CDR1 is MGHDK and CDR2 is SYGVNS in the germline V gene. The length of the CDR3 is 11 residues. CDR3 nucleotide sequence: TGTGCCAGCAGTGAGGGTAGGCAGACTTTCTTC. Amino acid sequence: CASSEGRQTFF.

The chain couples TRBV5-6 to TRBJ2-2; D remains ambiguous. Germline-derived CDR1 and CDR2 are SGHDT and YYEEEE. This CDR3 is 18 amino acids long. The ends were cut back, 2 bases at V and 3 bases at J, with 20 bases in the middle. The CDR3 reads CASSFYPFGIKDTGELFF. CDR3 sequence (DNA): TGTGCCAGCAGCTTTTACCCATTCGGAATTAAAGACACCGGGGAGCTGTTTTTT.

The rearrangement links TRBV12-3 or TRBV12-4 to TRBJ1-4; 7 nucleotides match TRBD1. V was clipped by 8 bases and J by 4 bases; unmatched bases: 10. CDR3 length equals 15 residues. The CDR3 is CASARRTGLNEKLFF. CDR3 nucleotides: TGTGCCAGCGCGAGAAGGACAGGACTTAATGAAAAACTGTTTTTT.

This clonotype turned up a few times. The rearrangement joins TRBV29-1 to TRBJ1-4; 7 bases align to TRBD1. This CDR3 region has 11 residues. V lost 7 bases and J lost 7; bases outside the gene matches: 3. The germline gives CDR1 SQVTM, CDR2 ANQGSEA. The chain's CDR3 is CSGNRGEKLFF. CDR3 bases: TGCAGCGGGAACAGGGGTGAAAAACTGTTTTTT.

The V and J genes are TRBV5-4 and TRBJ1-6, with 9 bases that match TRBD1. The CDR3 runs to 15 residues. The germline gives CDR1 SGHNT, CDR2 YYREEE (reference sequence). The V gene end was trimmed by 4 bases and the J gene end by 7 bases; junction bases not matched to a gene: 6. The CDR3 DNA sequence: TGTGCCAGCAGCACAGGACAGGGGTGGAATTCACCCCTCCACTTT. This sequence encodes CASSTGQGWNSPLHF.

The table lists this clonotype with many counts. V is TRBV12-3 or TRBV12-4 and J is TRBJ2-2; 7 bases map to TRBD1. The CDR3 runs 14 residues. The trim removed 6 bases at V and 5 bases at J, leaving 6 bases unmatched. The CDR3 region has the DNA TGTGCCAGCAGCACGACAGGGATGACCGGGGAGCTGTTTTTT. Protein sequence: CASSTTGMTGELFF.

This clonotype came up a few times. This chain connects TRBV20-1 to TRBJ2-2; a weak D match, TRBD2 (5 bases). The CDR3 extends over 12 amino acids. Germline CDR1 is DFQATT and CDR2 is SNEGSKA (reference sequence). The V end lost 0 bases, the J end lost 13 bases, and 12 bases lay between the germline ends. The chain's CDR3 is CSARDIAKGLFF. The CDR3 bases are TGCAGTGCTAGAGATATAGCGAAGGGGCTGTTTTTT.

V is TRBV24-1 and J is TRBJ2-5; D gene uncertain. The CDR3 length is 13 residues. The germline V and J ends were trimmed by 4 bases and 0 bases, with 5 bases remaining between them. Germline V gives CDR1 KGHDR, CDR2 SFDVKD. DNA for the CDR3: TGTGCCACCAGTGACCGCCACCAAGAGACCCAGTACTTC. Amino acids: CATSDRHQETQYF.

V usage is TRBV6-2 or TRBV6-3 and J usage is TRBJ2-1; 7 bases agree with TRBD2. After removal of 4 bases from V and 0 bases from J, the junction contained 12 bases not matched to a gene. The CDR3 has 18 residues. Germline V gene sequence: CDR1 MNHEY, CDR2 SVGEGT. The DNA of the CDR3 is TGTGCCAGCAGTTCTTCTCGACTAGCCCTTAGCTCCTACAATGAGCAGTTCTTC. It specifies CASSSSRLALSSYNEQFF.

The chain couples TRBV7-9 to TRBJ1-1; no clear D. This CDR3 region has 12 residues. The germline gives CDR1 SEHNR, CDR2 FQNEAQ (reference sequence). Trimming shortened V by 2 bases and J by 7 bases, and 8 bases separated the two germline ends. For the CDR3, the DNA is TGTGCCAGCAGCTTACTAGGGCTTGAAGCTTTCTTT. It translates to CASSLLGLEAFF. The full variable domain, in which reference TRBV7-9 and TRBJ1-1 provide the parts outside the CDR3, is DTGVSQNPRHKITKRGQNVTFRCDPISEHNRLYWYRQTLGQGPEFLTYFQNEAQLEKSRLLSDRFSAERPKGSFSTLEIQRTEQGDSAMYLCASSLLGLEAFFGQGTRLTVV.

The sample holds a few counts of this clonotype. The chain has TRBV20-1 and TRBJ2-1; TRBD2 aligns across 8 bases. CDR3 length equals 13 residues. Germline V gives CDR1 DFQATT, CDR2 SNEGSKA (reference sequence). V shed 5 bases, J shed 1 base, and the junction held 1 base outside the gene matches. The CDR3 region is CSAERGSYNEQFF. In DNA form, the CDR3 reads TGCAGTGCTGAGCGGGGGTCCTACAATGAGCAGTTCTTC.

This clonotype was counted a few times. The chain recombines TRBV5-1 with TRBJ2-5, with TRBD2 as a possible D gene (6 bases). V lost 6 bases, J lost 2 bases, and 11 bases lay in between. The CDR3 runs to 13 residues. The germline CDR1 and CDR2 sequences are SGHRS and YFSETQ. The CDR3 spells CASNSGLQETQYF. As DNA, the CDR3 is TGCGCCAGCAACTCGGGACTTCAAGAGACCCAGTACTTC.

The genes are TRBV20-1 and TRBJ2-5, with D maybe TRBD2 (7 bases). Germline V gives CDR1 DFQATT, CDR2 SNEGSKA (reference sequence). Trimming shortened V by 1 base and J by 7 bases, and 19 bases separated the two germline ends. The CDR3 runs 15 residues. This CDR3 is CSARGGASGTGTQYF. CDR3 coding DNA: TGCAGTGCTAGAGGGGGGGCTAGCGGAACAGGGACCCAGTACTTC.

This clonotype was counted a few times. J is TRBJ1-5 and V is TRBV12-3 or TRBV12-4, with 8 bases matching TRBD1. The CDR3 is 15 residues long. Trimming took 5 bases from V and 10 from J; bases not matched to a gene: 13. CDR3: CASSHPGQELAPQHF. The CDR3, as DNA: TGTGCCAGCAGTCACCCGGGACAGGAGCTCGCCCCCCAGCATTTT.

The chain recombines TRBV7-9 with TRBJ2-7, with TRBD1 as a possible D gene (6 bases). Trimming took 1 base from V and 2 from J, leaving 12 bases between them. This CDR3 has 15 amino acids. Germline-derived CDR1 and CDR2 are SEHNR and FQNEAQ (reference sequence). CDR3 protein: CASSLGQGSPYEQYF. CDR3 bases: TGTGCCAGCAGCTTAGGCCAGGGGAGCCCCTACGAGCAGTACTTC.

This clonotype was detected only a few times. The chain has TRBV7-9 and TRBJ2-7, with 12 bases lining up with TRBD2. V shed 5 bases, J shed 7 bases, and the junction held 15 bases outside the gene matches. Germline V gives CDR1 SEHNR, CDR2 FQNEAQ (reference sequence). There are 17 residues in the CDR3. CDR3 loop: CASSPSPGLAGLMEQYF. DNA for the CDR3: TGTGCCAGCAGCCCATCGCCGGGACTAGCGGGTTTGATGGAGCAGTACTTC.

The V gene is TRBV28, the J gene TRBJ2-5, with D maybe TRBD2 (5 bases). Germline values: CDR1 MDHEN, CDR2 SYDVKM. V was cut by 6 bases and J by 4 bases, with 18 bases left in between. The CDR3 is made up of 15 amino acids. The CDR3 nucleotides are TGTGCCAGCAGGCCGGACTTTACCCCCCGAGAGACCCAGTACTTC. This codes for CASRPDFTPRETQYF.

A few counts support this clonotype. The rearrangement uses TRBV2 and TRBJ2-7; 7 nucleotides line up with TRBD2. After removal of 7 bases from V and 3 bases from J, the junction contained 12 bases not matched to a gene. Germline-derived CDR1 and CDR2 are SNHLY and FYNNEI. The CDR3 contains 15 residues. The CDR3 bases are TGTGCCAGCATTCTAATGGGGGGGGGTATCTACGAGCAGTACTTC. This codes for CASILMGGGIYEQYF.

The chain couples TRBV20-1 to TRBJ2-3; D perhaps matches TRBD2 (6 bases). V was shortened by 2 bases and J by 1 base, with 16 bases between the two germline ends. Germline lookup yields CDR1 DFQATT and CDR2 SNEGSKA (reference sequence). The CDR3 covers 16 residues. This CDR3 reads CSARLIWDSGTDTQYF. DNA of the CDR3: TGCAGTGCTAGACTTATATGGGACTCTGGCACAGATACGCAGTATTTT.

V gene TRBV11-2 combines with J gene TRBJ2-1, with no clear D. The CDR3 is made up of 12 amino acids. Between the trimmed V and J ends, which lost 5 bases and 8 bases, there was a span of 10 bases. Germline CDR1 reads SGHAT; CDR2 reads FQNNGV. The CDR3 loop reads CASSPRTDEQFF. CDR3 bases: TGTGCCAGCAGCCCCAGGACGGATGAGCAGTTCTTC.

This chain links TRBV6-1 with TRBJ2-7; D may be TRBD1 or TRBD2 (6 bases each). The CDR3 contains 13 residues. The germline V and J ends were trimmed by 7 bases and 4 bases, with 14 bases remaining between them. Germline values: CDR1 MNHNS, CDR2 SASEGT. CDR3 nucleotide sequence: TGTGCCAGCAAGGGGGGACTCCAATACGAGCAGTACTTC. Protein sequence: CASKGGLQYEQYF.

The V and J genes are TRBV20-1 and TRBJ2-1; 9 bases map to TRBD2. Looked up from germline, CDR1 is DFQATT and CDR2 is SNEGSKA (reference sequence). With V trimmed by 0 bases and J by 4 bases, 7 bases remained unmatched. The CDR3 is 16 residues long. In DNA form, the CDR3 reads TGCAGTGCTAGAGATGTCCCGACTAGCGGATACAATGAGCAGTTCTTC. It codes for CSARDVPTSGYNEQFF.

J is TRBJ1-2 and V is TRBV20-1, with unresolved D. Germline V CDR1 and CDR2: DFQATT, SNEGSKA (reference sequence). Trimming removed 3 bases from V and 7 bases from J, with 18 bases in between. The length of the CDR3 is 14 residues. The CDR3 DNA sequence: TGCAGTGCTAGCCCCAACCTAGGACTTGGTGGCTACACCTTC. It encodes CSASPNLGLGGYTF.

J is TRBJ1-5 and V is TRBV10-3, with TRBD1 matching 8 bases. Germline V gene data show CDR1 as ENHRY and CDR2 as SYGVKD. The CDR3 totals 15 residues. V was pared by 6 bases and J by 2 bases, with 6 bases of the junction left unmatched. CDR3 in amino acids: CAISGQGIGNQPQHF. In DNA form, the CDR3 reads TGTGCCATCAGCGGACAGGGTATTGGCAATCAGCCCCAGCATTTT.